These 3 T cell receptor beta chains were all obtained from the same sample, sequenced in a study of control samples from healthy donors and cancer patients. Sequencing used immunoSEQ multiplex PCR; TCRdb keeps in-frame clones, though not all of them. The sample holds 150,000 to 200,000 clones, 90% to 95% seen once. The specimen was blood. The origin of the receptors is a man aged 30 to 45 in good health.

This clone occurred once. V gene TRBV7-4 combines with J gene TRBJ1-6; a weak D match, TRBD1 (6 bases). The CDR3 has 19 residues. V was pared by 1 base and J by 3 bases, with 19 bases between. CDR1 and CDR2 (germline): SGHVT, SQSDAQ. The CDR3 DNA reads as TGTGCCAGCAGCTTAGTCTGGCAGGGGCCTACCCTCTATAATTCACCCCTCCACTTT. It codes for CASSLVWQGPTLYNSPLHF.

The rearrangement joins TRBV18 to TRBJ2-7; 7 nucleotides match TRBD1. Germline CDR1 is KGHSH and CDR2 is LQKENI. The CDR3 is 15 amino acids. V was clipped by 1 base and J by 4 bases; unmatched bases: 7. The CDR3 DNA sequence: TGTGCCAGCTCACCACAGACAGGGACCCAATACGAGCAGTACTTC. Protein product: CASSPQTGTQYEQYF.

The chain employs TRBV15 and TRBJ1-1; 7 nucleotides line up with TRBD1. Germline assignment: CDR1 LNHNV and CDR2 YYDKDF (reference sequence). V shed 0 bases and J 7 bases; nucleotides not matched to a gene: 2. The CDR3 loop spans 13 amino acids. The CDR3 DNA is TGTGCCACCAGCAGAGATTCAGGGGGTGAAGCTTTCTTT. Its protein product is CATSRDSGGEAFF.